This T cell receptor beta chain was recovered during a study of vaccination and CD4 T cells after COVID-19 (dated by TCRdb to the early 2020s). With regard to the full study: SARS-CoV-2 positivity had been established in the convalescent patients by nasal swab PCR, and mild disease was recorded in under ten of these patients and severe disease in one. The convalescent cohort included six males and four females, with two Hispanic individuals, seven Caucasians, two Asians and one multiracial person. Post-vaccine blood samples were obtained a median of around 67 days after the second vaccine dose, with a range of about 12 to 241 days. Post-COVID blood samples were collected from convalescent patients a median of around 100 days after diagnosis, with a range of about 30 to 170 days. In control cultures, a CEFX viral epitope pool was used as positive control, an HIV-1 Nef peptide pool was used as negative control, or no peptide was added. Two doses of either the Pfizer-BioNTech BNT162b2 vaccine (n=8) or the Moderna mRNA-1273 vaccine (n=2) were administered to participants. The cultures were stimulated with overlapping spike peptide pools from SARS-CoV-2 and from the common cold coronaviruses HCoV-NL63, HCoV-OC43 and HCoV-229E. The spike-specific CD4+ TCR repertoire was compared before and after mRNA vaccination in ten to eleven COVID-19 convalescent patients and several infection-naive healthy vaccine recipients.

The receptor library was made with PCR. TCR sequencing of DNA from cultured CD4+ T cells used the Oncomine TCR Beta short-read assay at the Johns Hopkins FTIC core. Genomic DNA was extracted from the cultured CD4+ T cells with the QIAamp micro DNA kit. Oncomine TCR Beta libraries made from cultured CD4+ T cells were pooled using unique dual indexes and sequenced on an Illumina iSeq 100. As for the authors' bioinformatics: Non-productive sequences were removed, and CDR3s not starting with C, not ending with F or W, or shorter than 7 amino acids were discarded. Antigen-specific clonotypes were identified using the MANAFEST web application through comparison of peptide-stimulated wells with reference and other culture wells. An FDR below 0.05, an odds ratio above 5, and a productive frequency above 0.1% in at least two of three replicate wells were required for clones to be considered positive. A clonotype counted as cross-reactive if it showed significant expansion both in the SARS-CoV-2 spike wells and in at least one common cold coronavirus spike condition. Levenshtein distances (stringdist) and unrooted phylogenetic trees (ape) in R version 3.6.1 were used to assess CDR3 homology. In TCRdb, the public reads were trimmed at Q25 with fastp and aligned with MiXCR, with productive beta chains retained. Each record represents a unique CDR3 protein, reported with the most common genes and DNA among its rows. None of the V and J calls come from the authors' own analysis; TCRdb made them. The sample table contains some 11,000 distinct CDR3 sequences; only one count was recorded for 75% of them. Around a tenth of the sample rests with the top ten.

Trimming removed 3 bases from V and 5 bases from J, leaving 6 bases between the germline ends. From a lookup of the germline V gene, CDR1 and CDR2 are SGHAT and FQNNGV. Its CDR3 holds 12 amino acids, cysteine through phenylalanine. Only the CDR3 DNA is retained, 36 bases long and in frame from the first base. The treatment or condition tag for this specimen amounts to: roughly ten-day PBMC culture with coronavirus spike peptide pools or control peptides (ViraFEST assay). The ViraFEST assay was used in the study, in which antigen-specific T cells were expanded with peptide pools and expanded clonotypes were subsequently identified by TCR sequencing. The positive SARS-CoV-2 PCR tests of the convalescent patients were dated from March to December 2020, before the Alpha, Beta and Delta variants emerged in the United States. Each well held two million PBMCs cultured with roughly 10 ug/ml peptide pools in IMDM containing about 5% human AB serum and about 10 IU/ml IL-2. Half of the culture medium was replaced with fresh IL-2-containing medium on days 3 and 7. CD4+ T cells were isolated after roughly 9 days of culture through negative selection using the EasySep CD4+ T cell isolation kit. Ficoll-Paque Plus gradient centrifugation was used to isolate PBMCs from whole blood, and the isolated PBMCs were then either used fresh or cryopreserved at -140C. In general, triplicate wells were set up for every culture condition.

Broader findings and caveats from the paper: In convalescent patients, a median around 90% of post-vaccine SARS-CoV-2-reactive clones were detected only after vaccination, suggesting vaccine-specific priming. An increase in the median number of SARS-CoV-2-reactive clonotypes from approximately 20 after infection to a few dozen after vaccination was observed, but the change was not found to be significant. Of the vaccine-specific clones in convalescent patients, 304 of 307, or nearly all, reacted only to SARS-CoV-2 spike and did not cross-react with common cold coronaviruses. The study included relatively few convalescent patients and did not analyze early timepoints after natural infection.

As to this clonotype: Its cognate antigen has yet to be identified. Qualities for individual bases were not recorded, and no much larger clone is one base off.

This TCR came from a human donor who had recovered from COVID-19. Sequenced material: CD4+ T cells from blood, cultured in vitro. The rearrangement joined TRBV11-2 to TRBJ2-3; no D gene call is confident. The sequenced DNA: TGTGCCAGCAGCTTGGGGATAGATACGCAGTATTTT. Translation gives CASSLGIDTQYF.